This T cell receptor (beta chain) was sequenced in a study of beta chain features in type 1 diabetes. Study results and caveats: In all four CD4+ subsets, TCRB CDR3 length was significantly, moderately reduced in type 1 diabetes. For patients, the naive, central memory and Treg TCRB repertoires appeared more alike than for healthy donors.

This clone turned up a few times. The antigen remains unidentified. The study reverse transcribed the entire isolated RNA, so it sequenced expressed TCRB transcripts. Using immunoSEQ multiplex PCR, the repertoire was profiled, and TCRdb retains in-frame clones only, with some absent. This sample has 100,000 to 150,000 clones, with roughly 17% found just once. The source is a man younger than 35 with type 1 diabetes. Sequenced: central memory CD4+ T cells from blood.

CDR3 loop: CASSYGTGSYEQYF. In DNA, the CDR3 is TGTGCCAGCAGCTACGGGACAGGGTCCTACGAGCAGTACTTC. The J gene is TRBJ2-7, the V gene TRBV7-2; the match to TRBD1 covers 9 bases. Trimming took 4 bases from V and 1 from J; bases not matched to a gene: 2. This CDR3 is built from 14 residues. The germline V gene encodes CDR1 SGHTA and CDR2 FQGNSA.